Presented here are 15 T cell receptor beta chains from one specimen sequenced in a study of blood T cell repertoires in COVID-19. Sequencing used immunoSEQ multiplex PCR; TCRdb keeps in-frame clones, though not all of them. The sample has approximately 130,000 clones; roughly four fifths are singletons. The sample comprised peripheral blood. The receptors here all came from a man aged 35 to 55 with active or convalescent COVID-19.

The chain couples TRBV27 to TRBJ1-4, with D possibly matching TRBD1 (6 bases). From germline, CDR1 is MNHEY and CDR2 SMNVEV (reference sequence). The CDR3 totals 16 residues. V was pared by 6 bases and J by 9 bases, with 23 bases between. CDR3 sequence (DNA): TGTGCCAGCAGGACCCGAGTGGGGGGGCTGTCCCAAAAACTGTTTTTT. Translation gives CASRTRVGGLSQKLFF.

The chain couples TRBV14 to TRBJ2-7; TRBD1 agrees at 11 bases. From germline, CDR1 is SGHDN and CDR2 FVKESK. CDR3 length: 15 amino acids. The V and J ends lost 4 bases and 3 bases, in that order; junction bases with no gene match: 5. CDR3 protein: CASSRGQGAVYEQYF. Here the CDR3 DNA reads TGTGCCAGCAGCCGTGGACAGGGGGCTGTCTACGAGCAGTACTTC.

The chain recombines TRBV9 with TRBJ1-3, with a tentative D call TRBD1 (5 bases). Between the trimmed V and J ends, which lost 0 bases and 8 bases, there was a span of 12 bases. The CDR3 contains 14 residues. Germline loops: CDR1 SGDLS, CDR2 YYNGEE. CDR3 nucleotides: TGTGCCAGCAGCGTAGCTGGGTTCAGGGACACCATATATTTT. Translation: CASSVAGFRDTIYF.

The chain recombines TRBV5-1 with TRBJ2-2; possible D gene TRBD2, 7 bases. The CDR3 contains 16 residues. Germline V gene sequence: CDR1 SGHRS, CDR2 YFSETQ. Deletions cut 4 bases from V and 4 bases from J, with 17 bases between. The CDR3 bases are TGCGCCAGCAGCCTACAGGGAGGGCTAACCACCGGGGAGCTGTTTTTT. Translated: CASSLQGGLTTGELFF.

Note on this clone: The same CDR3 arises from other DNA sequences in this sample as well. This chain links TRBV5-1 with TRBJ1-2, with 7 bases matching TRBD1. CDR1 and CDR2 (germline): SGHRS, YFSETQ. The J segment lost 5 bases and the V segment lost 4 bases, leaving 8 bases of the junction unmatched. There are 14 residues in the CDR3. The CDR3 DNA sequence: TGCGCCAGCAGCCGAGGACAGGAAGGTTATGGCTACACCTTC. It codes for CASSRGQEGYGYTF.

The chain is built from TRBV5-1 and TRBJ2-1; TRBD2 matches 8 bases. The CDR3 sequence is 15 residues long. With 0 bases clipped from V and 7 bases from J, the junction kept 6 bases outside the gene matches. Germline V CDR1 and CDR2: SGHRS, YFSETQ. The CDR3 sequence: CASSLVAGGDNEQFF. Written as DNA, the CDR3 is TGCGCCAGCAGCTTGGTGGCGGGGGGTGATAATGAGCAGTTCTTC.

This clone appeared a single time. This sequence joins TRBV9 and TRBJ1-3; no clear D gene. This CDR3 contains 15 residues. CDR1 SGDLS and CDR2 YYNGEE come from the germline V gene. Trimming removed 2 bases at V and 3 bases at J, with 12 bases between. The CDR3 spells CASSVYEGRGNTIYF. The CDR3 DNA reads TGTGCCAGCAGCGTTTATGAGGGTCGTGGAAACACCATATATTTT.

V gene TRBV24-1 combines with J gene TRBJ2-2, with D perhaps matching TRBD1 (5 bases). Germline V gene lookup returns CDR1 KGHDR and CDR2 SFDVKD. The CDR3 runs to 14 residues. Trimming pared 5 bases from V and 6 bases from J, leaving 12 bases between. In nucleotides, the CDR3 is TGTGCCACCAGTGGCAGGGATACATCCGGGGAGCTGTTTTTT. This encodes CATSGRDTSGELFF.

The genes are TRBV4-1 and TRBJ2-3; 9 bases line up with TRBD2. Germline CDR1 reads MGHRA; CDR2 reads YSYEKL. The CDR3 spans 17 residues. With V trimmed by 5 bases and J by 2 bases, 11 bases remained unmatched. The CDR3 sequence: CASSASPQRGDTDTQYF. CDR3 in DNA: TGCGCCAGCAGCGCCAGTCCCCAGCGGGGGGACACAGATACGCAGTATTTT.

The chain is built from TRBV12-5 and TRBJ1-1; 7 nucleotides agree with TRBD1. Germline trimming cut 4 bases from V and 0 bases from J; bases unmatched to any gene: 8. Germline CDR1 is LGHNT and CDR2 is FRNRAP. This CDR3 contains 16 residues. For the CDR3, the DNA is TGTGCTAGTGGTTCTGACAGGGTCGGTATGAACACTGAAGCTTTCTTT. Translated: CASGSDRVGMNTEAFF.

CDR3 loop: CASSQDLPGGSNYGYTF. In DNA, the CDR3 is TGTGCCAGCAGCCAAGATCTACCAGGGGGCAGTAACTATGGCTACACCTTC. The chain recombines TRBV4-2 with TRBJ1-2; 8 bases fit TRBD1. The junction had 7 bases not matched to a gene; V was cut back by 0 bases and J by 1 base. The CDR3 is 17 residues long. Germline V gene data show CDR1 as LGHNA and CDR2 as YNFKEQ.

This clone was recorded many times. This chain uses TRBV12-5 with TRBJ2-7, with D unclear. CDR3 length equals 12 residues. The V end was cut by 4 bases, the J end by 2 bases, with 6 bases between. The germline V gene encodes CDR1 LGHNT and CDR2 FRNRAP. CDR3 protein: CASGSTAYEQYF. The CDR3 DNA reads as TGTGCTAGTGGTTCAACAGCCTACGAGCAGTACTTC.

The V and J genes are TRBV12-3 or TRBV12-4 and TRBJ1-1; TRBD1 is a possible D gene (5 bases). This CDR3 is 11 amino acids long. The V end lost 3 bases, the J end lost 8 bases, and 7 bases lay between the germline ends. CDR3 nucleotides: TGTGCCAGCAGTTTTGGGGGGGAAGCTTTCTTT. This translates into CASSFGGEAFF.

Only one count was recorded for this clone. V gene TRBV5-1 combines with J gene TRBJ1-3; D remains ambiguous. V gave up 0 bases and J gave up 2 bases, with 12 bases separating them. The germline V gene has CDR1 SGHRS and CDR2 YFSETQ. CDR3 length: 16 amino acids. CDR3 sequence (DNA): TGCGCCAGCAGCTTGGCTCCCGGAGGCGCTGGAAACACCATATATTTT. Amino acids: CASSLAPGGAGNTIYF.

A single count supports this clone. Here the CDR3 DNA reads TGTGCCAGTAGTATAGTGGCGGGCCAGGGGAGCGAGCAGTACTTC. This codes for CASSIVAGQGSEQYF. V is TRBV19 and J is TRBJ2-7; the D gene is possibly TRBD1 (6 bases). In germline, CDR1 is LNHDA, CDR2 SQIVND (reference sequence). V lost 1 base and J lost 6, with 16 bases in between. The CDR3 covers 15 residues.